Following are 27 T cell receptor beta chains from one sample sequenced in a study of blood T cell repertoires in COVID-19. Only in-frame clones appear in the TCRdb table, and some are missing; sequencing was by immunoSEQ multiplex PCR. The data hold a few hundred thousand clones, with 80% to 95% observed a single time. Input material: PBMCs or T cells enriched from blood (not recorded which). These receptors all stem from a woman aged 35 to 49 who had been exposed to COVID-19.

A single count supports this clone. The V and J genes are TRBV20-1 and TRBJ1-2; D may be TRBD1 (6 bases). V lost 3 bases and J 4 bases, leaving 21 bases between the germline ends. The CDR3 extends over 16 amino acids. CDR1 and CDR2 (germline): DFQATT, SNEGSKA (reference sequence). For the CDR3, the DNA is TGCAGTGCTAGTAGGGGGGGGGACCCCGGCCGCTATGGCTACACCTTC. Amino acids: CSASRGGDPGRYGYTF.

The chain recombines TRBV11-2 with TRBJ1-2; 7 nucleotides agree with TRBD1. CDR3 length equals 15 residues. J gave up 3 bases and V 5 bases, and 9 bases lay outside the gene matches. Germline CDR1 and CDR2: SGHAT and FQNNGV. Here the CDR3 DNA reads TGTGCCAGCAGCGGTTACAGGGGATATGACTATGGCTACACCTTC. Residues: CASSGYRGYDYGYTF.

DNA of the CDR3: TGTGCCAGCACCTCGCAAGGGGTCCACTACGAGCAGTACTTC. The encoded protein is CASTSQGVHYEQYF. V usage is TRBV6-5 and J usage is TRBJ2-7; TRBD1 might be the D (5 bases). CDR3 length: 14 residues. The V end lost 7 bases, the J end lost 3 bases, and 16 bases lay between the germline ends. CDR1 and CDR2 from the germline V gene are MNHEY and SVGAGI.

The rearrangement joins TRBV6-5 to TRBJ2-1, with 9 bases matching TRBD2. The CDR3 spans 15 residues. V was pared by 0 bases and J by 7 bases, with 4 bases of the junction left unmatched. Germline lookup yields CDR1 MNHEY and CDR2 SVGAGI. The CDR3 protein is CASSYSRTSENEQFF. In DNA form, the CDR3 reads TGTGCCAGCAGTTACTCGCGGACTAGCGAAAATGAGCAGTTCTTC.

This clone came up once. V usage is TRBV19 and J usage is TRBJ2-3; 12 bases map to TRBD2. After removal of 5 bases from V and 4 bases from J, the junction contained 7 bases not matched to a gene. This CDR3 is built from 16 residues. The V gene's germline CDR1 is LNHDA and CDR2 SQIVND (reference sequence). The CDR3 DNA sequence: TGTGCCAGTAGTCCCCGGGCTAGCGGGAGGGCAGATACGCAGTATTTT. Protein: CASSPRASGRADTQYF.

The V gene is TRBV12-3 or TRBV12-4, the J gene TRBJ1-1; a weak D match, TRBD1 (5 bases). Trimming left V 1 base short and J 7 bases short, with 10 bases between. The CDR3 contains 13 residues. As DNA, the CDR3 is TGTGCCAGCAGTTTAGACGGGGGTGATGAAGCTTTCTTT. Translation: CASSLDGGDEAFF.

The rearrangement links TRBV7-2 to TRBJ2-5; D gene uncertain. The CDR3 totals 13 residues. The germline V gene has CDR1 SGHTA and CDR2 FQGNSA. V lost 8 bases and J 5 bases, leaving 15 bases between the germline ends. The CDR3 DNA is TGTGCCAGCGTGCGGTCAGCCCACGAGACCCAGTACTTC. It is translated as CASVRSAHETQYF.

In the case of this clone: The sample carries other DNA sequences with the same CDR3. This chain uses TRBV2 with TRBJ2-2; no clear D. Germline V gives CDR1 SNHLY, CDR2 FYNNEI. Trimming left V 5 bases short and J 5 bases short, with 9 bases between. The CDR3 is 13 amino acids. The CDR3 sequence is CASSPGYTGELFF. CDR3 sequence (DNA): TGTGCCAGCAGTCCCGGGTATACCGGGGAGCTGTTTTTT.

V gene TRBV6-2 or TRBV6-3 combines with J gene TRBJ2-7; perhaps TRBD1 as D (6 bases). Per germline, CDR1 MNHEY and CDR2 SVGEGT. This CDR3 is built from 16 residues. The V end was cut by 0 bases, the J end by 1 base, with 13 bases between. The CDR3 DNA is TGTGCCAGCAGTTACTCGAAAGGACAGAATTCCTACGAGCAGTACTTC. The encoded protein is CASSYSKGQNSYEQYF.

V is TRBV9 and J is TRBJ2-1; TRBD2 agrees at 12 bases. Germline CDR1 reads SGDLS; CDR2 reads YYNGEE. Trimming cost V 0 bases and J 5 bases; bases outside gene matches: 9. The CDR3 length is 18 residues. This CDR3 is CASSVAPSGGANHNEQFF. The CDR3 DNA follows: TGTGCCAGCAGCGTAGCCCCTAGCGGGGGGGCCAACCACAATGAGCAGTTCTTC.

The chain employs TRBV11-3 and TRBJ1-1, with D maybe TRBD1 (6 bases). With 5 bases removed from V and 0 bases from J, the gap between germline ends came to 16 bases. This CDR3 contains 16 residues. Germline values: CDR1 SGHNT, CDR2 YENEEA. The CDR3 loop reads CASSPNRVALNTEAFF. CDR3 DNA: TGTGCCAGCAGCCCAAACAGGGTAGCCCTGAACACTGAAGCTTTCTTT.

The chain couples TRBV12-3 or TRBV12-4 to TRBJ1-5, with 8 bases fitting TRBD1. Trimming took 6 bases from V and 7 from J; bases not matched to a gene: 2. This CDR3 region has 12 residues. The CDR3 DNA follows: TGTGCCAGCAGCCAGGGGGCCCAGCCCCAGCATTTT. Translation: CASSQGAQPQHF.

The rearrangement joins TRBV7-6 to TRBJ1-1, with TRBD1 matching over 7 bases. J gave up 0 bases and V 3 bases, and 10 bases lay outside the gene matches. This CDR3 is 17 amino acids long. CDR1 SGHVS and CDR2 FNYEAQ come from the germline V gene. The CDR3 nucleotides read TGTGCCAGCAGCTTCCGGGACAGCGGCTACATGAACACTGAAGCTTTCTTT. It translates to CASSFRDSGYMNTEAFF.

Worth noting for this clone: In the same sample, other DNA sequences code for this CDR3. The chain recombines TRBV11-3 with TRBJ2-1, with D tentatively TRBD1 (5 bases). CDR1 is SGHNT, CDR2 YENEEA, per germline. CDR3 length equals 15 residues. V was trimmed by 5 bases and J by 0 bases, leaving 11 bases between them. DNA of the CDR3: TGTGCCAGCAGCCTCGACAGCTCCTCCTACAATGAGCAGTTCTTC. Its protein is CASSLDSSSYNEQFF.

Note on this clone: Different DNA sequences within this sample yield the same CDR3. This chain connects TRBV11-2 to TRBJ1-5; the D is unclear. From germline, CDR1 is SGHAT and CDR2 FQNNGV. Trimming removed 0 bases from V and 6 bases from J, with 6 bases in between. This CDR3 is 13 amino acids long. The CDR3 DNA reads as TGTGCCAGCAGCTTAGATCGCGGTCAGCCCCAGCATTTT. Translation gives CASSLDRGQPQHF.

This chain links TRBV5-4 with TRBJ1-3; D possibly corresponds to TRBD1 (6 bases). V was clipped by 2 bases and J by 0 bases, with 9 bases between them. The germline CDR1 and CDR2 sequences are SGHNT and YYREEE (reference sequence). The CDR3 runs 15 residues. The CDR3 protein is CASSFQGSSGNTIYF. In DNA form, the CDR3 reads TGTGCCAGCAGCTTCCAGGGGAGCTCTGGAAACACCATATATTTT.

The chain employs TRBV19 and TRBJ1-5; the match to TRBD1 covers 9 bases. Germline V CDR1 and CDR2: LNHDA, SQIVND (reference sequence). After removal of 6 bases from V and 0 bases from J, the junction contained 6 bases not matched to a gene. The CDR3 spans 16 residues. The CDR3 reads CASRGTGSRSNQPQHF. CDR3 in DNA: TGTGCCAGTAGAGGGACAGGGAGTCGTAGCAATCAGCCCCAGCATTTT.

V usage is TRBV3-1 (or the pseudogene TRBV3-2) and J usage is TRBJ2-7; 10 bases agree with TRBD1. CDR3 length: 15 amino acids. Germline CDR1 is LGHDT and CDR2 is YNNKEL (reference sequence). After removal of 4 bases from V and 3 bases from J, the junction contained 6 bases not matched to a gene. The CDR3 here is CASSRGTGDGYEQYF. CDR3 nucleotide sequence: TGTGCCAGCAGCCGCGGGACAGGGGACGGCTACGAGCAGTACTTC.

V and J are TRBV30 and TRBJ1-6, with D uncertain. This CDR3 is built from 15 residues. V lost 0 bases to trimming and J lost 5 bases, with 11 bases between them. Germline V gene sequence: CDR1 GTSNPN, CDR2 SVGIG (reference sequence). CDR3 loop: CAWSVGRRDNSPLHF. CDR3 DNA sequence: TGTGCCTGGAGTGTAGGGAGGAGAGATAATTCACCCCTCCACTTT.

This clone was seen once. This chain links TRBV29-1 with TRBJ2-2, with D perhaps matching TRBD1 (5 bases). Germline V gene lookup returns CDR1 SQVTM and CDR2 ANQGSEA. V lost 5 bases and J 6 bases, leaving 16 bases between the germline ends. The CDR3 is 14 amino acids. The CDR3, as DNA: TGCAGCGTTTATAAGCCCCAGGGCGCCGGGGAGCTGTTTTTT. This translates into CSVYKPQGAGELFF.

This clone was recorded once. The chain carries TRBV7-6 and TRBJ1-3; D might be TRBD1 (5 bases). Trimming shortened V by 2 bases and J by 0 bases, and 5 bases separated the two germline ends. The CDR3 runs 14 residues. The germline gives CDR1 SGHVS, CDR2 FNYEAQ. CDR3 DNA sequence: TGTGCCAGCAGCTTAACAGGCTCTGGAAACACCATATATTTT. This gives the protein CASSLTGSGNTIYF.

This sequence joins TRBV19 and TRBJ1-2; 7 nucleotides line up with TRBD1. The germline CDR1 and CDR2 sequences are LNHDA and SQIVND (reference sequence). The CDR3 length is 11 residues. The junction had 2 bases not matched to a gene; V was cut back by 5 bases and J by 8 bases. The CDR3 loop reads CASSWTGGYTF. The CDR3 DNA is TGTGCCAGTAGTTGGACAGGCGGCTACACCTTC.

The rearrangement links TRBV15 to TRBJ1-1; possible D gene TRBD1, 5 bases. Between the trimmed V and J ends, which lost 1 base and 1 base, there was a span of 10 bases. Germline V gene sequence: CDR1 LNHNV, CDR2 YYDKDF (reference sequence). The length of the CDR3 is 15 residues. CDR3 nucleotides: TGTGCCACCAGCAGAGCGGGGACTGCGAACACTGAAGCTTTCTTT. This sequence encodes CATSRAGTANTEAFF. The whole variable domain, filled in from reference TRBV15 and TRBJ1-1, reads DAMVIQNPRYQVTQFGKPVTLSCSQTLNHNVMYWYQQKSSQAPKLLFHYYDKDFNNEADTPDNFQSRRPNTSFCFLDIRSPGLGDTAMYLCATSRAGTANTEAFFGQGTRLTVV.

The chain combines TRBV2 with TRBJ2-2, with 8 bases matching TRBD2. After removal of 6 bases from V and 5 bases from J, the junction contained 8 bases not matched to a gene. Germline CDR1 is SNHLY and CDR2 is FYNNEI. The CDR3 has 15 residues. CDR3 DNA sequence: TGTGCCAGCAGCCTCGGGGGGGACCGTACCGGGGAGCTGTTTTTT. This encodes CASSLGGDRTGELFF.

V and J are TRBV4-3 and TRBJ2-1; no clear D. The V and J ends lost 10 bases and 10 bases respectively, with 23 bases between them. CDR3 size: 14 residues. The germline gives CDR1 LGHNA, CDR2 YSLEER. CDR3 in amino acids: CATTLVLGAGEQFF. The CDR3 nucleotides read TGCGCCACAACCCTCGTCCTTGGCGCCGGGGAGCAGTTCTTC.

The V and J genes are TRBV7-3 and TRBJ1-3, with TRBD1 matching over 7 bases. The germline V gene has CDR1 SGHTA and CDR2 FQGTGA. CDR3 length: 15 amino acids. With V trimmed by 0 bases and J by 2 bases, 1 base remained unmatched. The CDR3 sequence: CASSLTGGPGNTIYF. The DNA for the CDR3 is TGTGCCAGCAGCTTAACAGGGGGCCCTGGAAACACCATATATTTT.

The chain is built from TRBV5-5 and TRBJ1-1, with D hard to call. V lost 0 bases, J lost 1 base, and 7 bases lay in between. The CDR3 spans 14 residues. Germline assignment: CDR1 SGHKS and CDR2 YYEKEE (reference sequence). CDR3 sequence: CASSLGQKNTEAFF. CDR3 DNA: TGTGCCAGCAGCTTGGGGCAGAAGAACACTGAAGCTTTCTTT.